This T cell receptor beta chain was sequenced for a study of blood T cell repertoires in COVID-19. Turning to the study itself: Italy, Spain and the United States were the sources of the convalescent and acute COVID-19 samples. From T cells, B-cell-depleted T cells, or PBMCs came the material, which was cDNA or gDNA.

Trimming shortened V by 7 bases and J by 5 bases, and 20 bases separated the two germline ends. The CDR3 consists of 16 residues. The V gene's germline CDR1 is KGHDR and CDR2 SFDVKD. Per the original data handling: Nucleated cell counts were estimated from reference gene primer amplification. Here immunoSEQ multiplex PCR was the method, and the copy in TCRdb shows in-frame clones only, minus some. V and J calls and clone size are as listed in that table; D and trimming were resolved from the DNA. This sample has 200,000 to 250,000 clones, with about 83% found just once. The clonotype comes from a human donor in a cohort sampled during active COVID-19. The rearrangement uses TRBV24-1 and TRBJ2-1, with a tentative D call TRBD1 (6 bases). Material: peripheral blood. The CDR3 is CATSTEGHGFNNEQFF. CDR3 DNA sequence: TGTGCCACCAGCACAGAGGGACACGGTTTCAACAATGAGCAGTTCTTC.